These 14 T cell receptor beta chains originate from one sample sequenced in a study of shared clonotypes between healthy human individuals. The protocol was immunoSEQ multiplex PCR, while the TCRdb copy is restricted to in-frame clones and leaves out a portion. This table holds some 980,000 clones, roughly 72% found once. Sequencing was done on a sample of memory CD4+ T cells sorted from blood. Subset: CD45RA-negative fraction. The receptors derive from a man aged 18 to 30 in good health.

The genes are TRBV10-3 and TRBJ2-3; D remains unclear. CDR3 length: 13 amino acids. With 10 bases removed from V and 1 base from J, the gap between germline ends came to 12 bases. Germline V lookup: CDR1 ENHRY, CDR2 SYGVKD. The CDR3 sequence: CATSDLGTDTQYF. The CDR3 DNA is TGTGCCACCTCGGACCTAGGCACAGATACGCAGTATTTT.

To note about this clone: Within the sample, other DNA sequences also encode this same CDR3. The chain carries TRBV7-2 and TRBJ2-3, with 12 bases aligning to TRBD2. The CDR3 contains 15 residues. Germline trimming cut 5 bases from V and 6 bases from J; bases unmatched to any gene: 6. Germline CDR1 SGHTA, CDR2 FQGNSA. CDR3 sequence: CASSLTSGRTDTQYF. The CDR3 DNA reads TGTGCCAGCAGCCTCACTAGCGGGAGGACCGATACGCAGTATTTT.

The chain combines TRBV11-3 with TRBJ2-1, with a possible D match to TRBD2 (6 bases). The CDR3 is 16 amino acids. V lost 1 base, J lost 0 bases, and 10 bases lay in between. The germline gives CDR1 SGHNT, CDR2 YENEEA. CDR3 region: CASSLGAGSSYNEQFF. DNA of the CDR3: TGTGCCAGCAGCTTAGGGGCCGGGAGCTCCTACAATGAGCAGTTCTTC.

A few counts support this clone. The same CDR3 also results from other DNA sequences found in this sample. The chain uses TRBV5-1 and TRBJ2-1, with 7 positions matching TRBD1. This CDR3 is 15 amino acids long. From germline, CDR1 is SGHRS and CDR2 YFSETQ. With 0 bases clipped from V and 2 bases from J, the junction kept 2 bases outside the gene matches. CDR3 region: CASSLDGTAYNEQFF. CDR3 DNA sequence: TGCGCCAGCAGCTTGGATGGGACAGCCTACAATGAGCAGTTCTTC.

The chain uses TRBV2 and TRBJ2-3; TRBD2 aligns across 9 bases. The V gene's germline CDR1 is SNHLY and CDR2 FYNNEI. The CDR3 is 16 amino acids. Trimming removed 6 bases from V and 2 bases from J; junction bases left unmatched: 9. The CDR3, as DNA: TGTGCCAGCAGGGCTAGCGGGATCCTTTACACAGATACGCAGTATTTT. This sequence encodes CASRASGILYTDTQYF.

In the case of this clone: Other DNA sequences within the sample encode an identical CDR3. This chain links TRBV7-2 with TRBJ1-5; unclear D gene. The CDR3 is 13 amino acids. Germline V gene data show CDR1 as SGHTA and CDR2 as FQGNSA. V was shortened by 0 bases and J by 3 bases, with 3 bases between the two germline ends. The CDR3 region is CASSLAPNQPQHF. In nucleotides, the CDR3 is TGTGCCAGCAGCTTAGCCCCCAATCAGCCCCAGCATTTT.

The chain has TRBV6-1 and TRBJ1-2, with D maybe TRBD1 (5 bases). This CDR3 spans 13 amino acids. The ends were cut back, 3 bases at V and 7 bases at J, with 12 bases in the middle. Germline values: CDR1 MNHNS, CDR2 SASEGT. The chain's CDR3 is CASSEGRWAGYTF. The CDR3 DNA is TGTGCCAGCAGTGAGGGACGGTGGGCTGGCTACACCTTC.

The chain recombines TRBV7-9 with TRBJ1-2; maybe TRBD1 (5 bases). V gave up 2 bases and J gave up 8 bases, with 15 bases separating them. The germline CDR1 and CDR2 sequences are SEHNR and FQNEAQ (reference sequence). The CDR3 is 14 amino acids. CDR3 amino acids: CASSLYRNVGGYTF. The CDR3 DNA reads TGTGCCAGCAGCTTATACAGGAATGTGGGCGGCTACACCTTC.

The CDR3 DNA sequence: TGCGCCAGCAGCTTGGGGCCCCAAGGCGGGGACACAGATACGCAGTATTTT. This sequence encodes CASSLGPQGGDTDTQYF. This chain joins TRBV5-1 and TRBJ2-3; TRBD2 is a possible D gene (6 bases). The CDR3 runs 17 residues. Germline assignment: CDR1 SGHRS and CDR2 YFSETQ. Trimming removed 0 bases at V and 2 bases at J, with 16 bases between.

This sequence joins TRBV5-1 and TRBJ1-6, with a weak D call TRBD1 (5 bases). This CDR3 is 15 amino acids long. CDR1 and CDR2 from the germline V gene are SGHRS and YFSETQ. V lost 6 bases, J lost 7 bases, and 17 bases lay in between. The DNA for the CDR3 is TGCGCCAGCACGTCCCGGGAGGGGTCCAATTCACCCCTCCACTTT. It yields the protein CASTSREGSNSPLHF.

Ten or more counts support this clone. The chain has TRBV19 and TRBJ1-5, with D possibly matching TRBD1 (5 bases). The V and J ends lost 5 bases and 3 bases respectively, with 14 bases between them. Germline CDR1 LNHDA, CDR2 SQIVND (reference sequence). The length of the CDR3 is 15 residues. CDR3 sequence (DNA): TGTGCCAGTAGTTTAAGTGCACAGGTCAATCAGCCCCAGCATTTT. Translating it yields CASSLSAQVNQPQHF.

V usage is TRBV7-2 and J usage is TRBJ2-1; no definite D call. CDR1 is SGHTA and CDR2 is FQGNSA in the germline V gene. V lost 3 bases and J lost 7, with 7 bases in between. This CDR3 is built from 12 residues. The chain's CDR3 is CASSFIGNEQFF. CDR3 nucleotides: TGTGCCAGCAGCTTCATCGGAAATGAGCAGTTCTTC.

V gene TRBV2 combines with J gene TRBJ1-6; no definite D call. The CDR3 has 13 amino acids. The V end lost 5 bases, the J end lost 5 bases, and 7 bases lay between the germline ends. Germline-derived CDR1 and CDR2 are SNHLY and FYNNEI. The CDR3 loop reads CASSPTHNSPLHF. CDR3 coding DNA: TGTGCCAGCAGTCCGACTCATAATTCACCCCTCCACTTT.

The chain combines TRBV4-1 with TRBJ1-3, with 7 bases that match TRBD1. Germline V gives CDR1 MGHRA, CDR2 YSYEKL. The V segment lost 4 bases and the J segment 4 bases; nucleotides outside the gene matches: 16. The CDR3 is made up of 18 amino acids. The CDR3 spells CASSPSTGRGNRGNTIYF. The CDR3, as DNA: TGCGCCAGCAGCCCCTCGACAGGGCGTGGGAACCGGGGAAACACCATATATTTT.